Presented here are 7 T cell receptor beta chains from one specimen sequenced in a study of blood T cell repertoires in COVID-19. The assay was immunoSEQ multiplex PCR, and TCRdb's table has in-frame clones only and misses some. The table shows 350,000 to 400,000 clones, with 90% occurring only once. The sample taken for sequencing was peripheral blood. These receptor sequences come from a man aged 18 to 29 with active or convalescent COVID-19.

The rearrangement links TRBV21-1 to TRBJ2-7; the DNA was not compared with TRBD1, the D call given in the table. TRBV21-1 has pseudogene status. CDR3 length: 15 amino acids. This chain's CDR3 is CASSGRDRGNYEQYF. The CDR3 nucleotides read TGTGCCAGCAGCGGCCGGGACAGGGGGAACTACGAGCAGTACTTC.

This clone was counted once. This chain joins TRBV19 and TRBJ1-2, with 9 bases identical to TRBD1. V dropped 6 bases and J dropped 5; count of bases not matched to a gene: 13. The CDR3 extends over 16 amino acids. From germline, CDR1 is LNHDA and CDR2 SQIVND (reference sequence). This chain's CDR3 is CASSLPGTGRGYGYTF. CDR3 bases: TGTGCCAGTAGCCTGCCCGGGACAGGGAGAGGATATGGCTACACCTTC.

There are a few counts of this clone. This chain uses TRBV6-4 with TRBJ2-2, with D perhaps TRBD1 (6 bases). This CDR3 spans 15 amino acids. Looked up from germline, CDR1 is MRHNA and CDR2 is SNTAGT. Trimming left V 6 bases short and J 5 bases short, with 16 bases between. Written as DNA, the CDR3 is TGTGCCAGCAGAGTTCTTGGGGGCGGAACCGGGGAGCTGTTTTTT. Residues: CASRVLGGGTGELFF.

This sequence joins TRBV7-7 and TRBJ2-2, with 7 bases lining up with TRBD2. The germline V gene has CDR1 SSHAT and CDR2 FNYEAQ (reference sequence). Trimming at V came to 7 bases and at J to 1 base, leaving 6 bases not matched to a gene. The CDR3 length is 15 residues. The CDR3 DNA follows: TGTGCCAGCACCCCCGGGGGGAGGAACACCGGGGAGCTGTTTTTT. Protein: CASTPGGRNTGELFF.

The chain links TRBV5-1 to TRBJ2-5, with 11 nucleotides matching TRBD2. The V and J ends lost 7 bases and 5 bases, in that order; junction bases with no gene match: 16. Germline V gives CDR1 SGHRS, CDR2 YFSETQ. This CDR3 has 17 amino acids. The CDR3 nucleotides are TGCGCCAGCCTACCCACGGGTAGCGGGGGGGCTGGGGAGACCCAGTACTTC. Its translation: CASLPTGSGGAGETQYF.

The gene calls are TRBV7-3 and TRBJ2-3; 12 nucleotides align to TRBD2. The CDR3 contains 16 residues. Germline V CDR1 and CDR2: SGHTA, FQGTGA. With 5 bases clipped from V and 5 bases from J, the junction kept 8 bases outside the gene matches. This chain's CDR3 is CASSIGLAGLGDTQYF. The CDR3 DNA follows: TGTGCCAGCAGCATTGGACTAGCGGGGCTGGGAGATACGCAGTATTTT. Complete variable domain (other parts from reference TRBV7-3 and TRBJ2-3): GAGVSQTPSNKVTEKGKYVELRCDPISGHTALYWYRQSLGQGPEFLIYFQGTGAADDSGLPNDRFFAVRPEGSVSTLKIQRTERGDSAVYLCASSIGLAGLGDTQYFGPGTRLTVL.

CDR3 DNA sequence: TGTGCCAGCGGGCAGGGCGCCGGGGAGCTGTTTTTT. The encoded protein is CASGQGAGELFF. The chain uses TRBV19 and TRBJ2-2; tentatively, D is TRBD1 (5 bases). V gave up 9 bases and J gave up 6 bases, with 11 bases separating them. This CDR3 comprises 12 residues. Germline loops: CDR1 LNHDA, CDR2 SQIVND (reference sequence).